Sequencing of this T cell receptor beta chain was carried out in a study of T cell responses to AZD1222 COVID-19 vaccine. About the study: Doses given second, at about 4 or about 12 weeks, were pooled.

The protocol was immunoSEQ multiplex PCR, while the TCRdb copy is restricted to in-frame clones and leaves out a portion. The sample consists of 200,000 or so clones, 88% of them appearing once. The CDR3 has 11 amino acids. Germline CDR1 MGHDK, CDR2 SYGVNS. The V end lost 7 bases, the J end lost 3 bases, and 6 bases lay between the germline ends. V usage is TRBV25-1 and J usage is TRBJ1-1, with no clear D. This material consisted of peripheral blood, taken on day 0 of AZD1222 vaccination. This clonotype was sampled from an adult in good health. In nucleotides, the CDR3 is TGTGCCAGCACAAGGGACACTGAAGCTTTCTTT. Its protein is CASTRDTEAFF.